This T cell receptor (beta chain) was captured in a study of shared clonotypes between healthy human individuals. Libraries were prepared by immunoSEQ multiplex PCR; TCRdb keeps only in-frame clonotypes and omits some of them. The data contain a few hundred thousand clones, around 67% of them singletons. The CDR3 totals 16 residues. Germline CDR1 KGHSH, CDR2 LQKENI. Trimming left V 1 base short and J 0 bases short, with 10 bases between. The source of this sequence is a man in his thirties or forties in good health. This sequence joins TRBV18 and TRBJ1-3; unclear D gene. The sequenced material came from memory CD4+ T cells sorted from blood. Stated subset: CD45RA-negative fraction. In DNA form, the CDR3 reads TGTGCCAGCTCACCACGGCAGGAGATCTCTGGAAACACCATATATTTT. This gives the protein CASSPRQEISGNTIYF.